This TCR beta chain was sequenced for a study of shared T cell receptors in the human thymus. V lost 1 base to trimming and J lost 5 bases, with 14 bases between them. Germline assignment: CDR1 SGHAT and CDR2 FQNNGV. The CDR3 is 15 amino acids. Only in-frame clones appear in the TCRdb table, and some are missing; sequencing was by immunoSEQ multiplex PCR. This sample yields approximately 730,000 clones, of which roughly 88% are seen a single time; around 0.0094% belongs to the top ten. The same data also went into a second study, on human thymus T cells. This second study notes: It was from resections taken during corrective heart surgery that the thymus tissue came. V and J genes seemed to be used with bias in thymic and blood repertoires. In unrelated individuals, thymic repertoires overlapped highly, according to related research.

The V call is TRBV11-2, the J call TRBJ1-1; perhaps TRBD1 as D (5 bases). What was sequenced was thymocytes. The clonotype was recovered from a girl in the first two years of life with a congenital heart defect. The CDR3 protein is CASSLAFRGTTEAFF. In DNA, the CDR3 is TGTGCCAGCAGCTTAGCTTTTAGGGGTACAACTGAAGCTTTCTTT. The variable domain in full, with the rest retrieved from reference TRBV11-2 and TRBJ1-1, is EAGVAQSPRYKIIEKRQSVAFWCNPISGHATLYWYQQILGQGPKLLIQFQNNGVVDDSQLPKDRFSAERLKGVDSTLKIQPAKLEDSAVYLCASSLAFRGTTEAFFGQGTRLTVV.